The T cell receptor (beta chain) under discussion was sequenced for a study of Graves' ophthalmopathy and Graves' hyperthyroidism. Germline loops: CDR1 KGHDR, CDR2 SFDVKD. V lost 6 bases, J lost 5 bases, and 8 bases stayed unmatched. This CDR3 region has 14 residues. Amplification targeted the TCR beta CDR3 regions, with RNA transcripts as the source material. HTBI-primed first-round RT-PCR preceded second-round multiplex PCR. TCRdb reprocessed the multiplex PCR reads with MiXCR, giving one entry per CDR3 protein. The table records 260,000 or so distinct CDR3 sequences, approximately 42% of them present only once. Notes on this clonotype: Its antigen is not known. The conserved closing phenylalanine or tryptophan is absent in this CDR3, likely reflecting a read error.

Points from the study as a whole: Most thyroid-expanded clonotypes exceeding 0.001 frequency were also found in blood.

Thyroid ultrasound, orbital computed tomography, TRAb, serum thyroxine and clinical symptoms formed the basis of diagnosis. Material: peripheral blood. This receptor was taken from an adult man with Graves' ophthalmopathy. The chain combines TRBV24-1 with TRBJ2-5; 7 positions agree with TRBD1. The CDR3 nucleotides read TGTGCCACCAGTAAGACAGGGATTCATGAGACCCAGTACTCC. Amino acid sequence: CATSKTGIHETQYS.